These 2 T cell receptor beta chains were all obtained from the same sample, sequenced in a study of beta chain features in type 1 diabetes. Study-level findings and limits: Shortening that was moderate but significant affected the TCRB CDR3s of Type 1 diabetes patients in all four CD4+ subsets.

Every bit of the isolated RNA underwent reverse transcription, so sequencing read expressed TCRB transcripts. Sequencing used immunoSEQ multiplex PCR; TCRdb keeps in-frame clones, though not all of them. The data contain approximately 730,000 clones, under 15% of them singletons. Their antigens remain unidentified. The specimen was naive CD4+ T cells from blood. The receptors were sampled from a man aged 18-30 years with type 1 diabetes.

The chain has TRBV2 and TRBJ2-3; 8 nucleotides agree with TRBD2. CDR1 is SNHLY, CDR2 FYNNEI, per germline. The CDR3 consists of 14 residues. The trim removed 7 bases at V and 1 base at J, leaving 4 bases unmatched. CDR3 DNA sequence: TGTGCCAGCAATCGGGGGGGCCGCACAGATACGCAGTATTTT. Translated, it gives CASNRGGRTDTQYF.

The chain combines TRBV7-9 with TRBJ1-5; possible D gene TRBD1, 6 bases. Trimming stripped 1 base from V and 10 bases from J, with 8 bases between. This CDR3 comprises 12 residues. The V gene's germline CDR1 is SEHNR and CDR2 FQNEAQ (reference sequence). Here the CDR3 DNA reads TGTGCCAGCAGCTTAGTCAGGGGTCCCCAGCATTTT. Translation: CASSLVRGPQHF.